This record concerns one T cell receptor beta chain sequence. A sample-barcoded 5' primer and a J-beta primer mix were used in a second PCR of roughly 7 to 12 cycles. TCRdb reprocessed the 5' RACE reads with MiXCR, giving one entry per CDR3 protein. The repertoire has roughly 1,700,000 distinct CDR3 sequences, roughly 30% of them found once; the top ten carry around 7.7%. The CDR3 is 15 residues long. The germline V gene has CDR1 SNHLY and CDR2 FYNNEI. V gave up 3 bases and J gave up 9 bases, with 18 bases separating them. These data belong to a study of blood T cells in healthy people across ages. Study as a whole: Template switching picked up about one barcoded beta molecule for each two T cells.

This clonotype was obtained from a young woman in good health. The J gene is TRBJ1-5, the V gene TRBV2, with D uncertain. Sequencing input: blood. DNA of the CDR3: TGTGCCAGCAGTGACGGGCTTTTAGGTTGTCGGCCCCAGCATTTT. Translating it yields CASSDGLLGCRPQHF.